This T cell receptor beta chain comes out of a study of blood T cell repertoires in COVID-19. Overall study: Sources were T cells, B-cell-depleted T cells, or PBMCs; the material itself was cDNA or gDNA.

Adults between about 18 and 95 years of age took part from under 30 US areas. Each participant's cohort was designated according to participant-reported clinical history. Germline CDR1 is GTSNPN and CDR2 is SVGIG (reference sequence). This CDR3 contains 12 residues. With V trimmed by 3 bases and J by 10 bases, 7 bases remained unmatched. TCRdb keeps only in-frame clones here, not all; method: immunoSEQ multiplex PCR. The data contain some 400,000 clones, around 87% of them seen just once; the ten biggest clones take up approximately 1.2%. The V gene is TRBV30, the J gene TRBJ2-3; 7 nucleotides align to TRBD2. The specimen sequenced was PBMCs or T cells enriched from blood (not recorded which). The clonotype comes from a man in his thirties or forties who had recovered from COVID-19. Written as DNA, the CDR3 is TGTGCCTGGAGGCTCAGCGGGGCAGCGCAGTATTTT. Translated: CAWRLSGAAQYF.